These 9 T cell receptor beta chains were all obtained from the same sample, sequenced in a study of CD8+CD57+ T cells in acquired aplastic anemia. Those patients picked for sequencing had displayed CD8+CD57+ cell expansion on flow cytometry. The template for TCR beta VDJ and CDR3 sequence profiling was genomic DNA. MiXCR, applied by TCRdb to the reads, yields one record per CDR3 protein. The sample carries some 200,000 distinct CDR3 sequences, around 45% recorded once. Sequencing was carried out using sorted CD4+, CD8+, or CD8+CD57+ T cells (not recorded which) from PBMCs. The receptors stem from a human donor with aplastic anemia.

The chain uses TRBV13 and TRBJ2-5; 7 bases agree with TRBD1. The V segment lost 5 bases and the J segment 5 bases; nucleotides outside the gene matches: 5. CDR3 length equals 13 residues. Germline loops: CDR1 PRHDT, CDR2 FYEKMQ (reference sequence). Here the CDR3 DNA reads TGTGCCAGCAGCGCTACAGGGGAGGAGACCCAGTACTTC. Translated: CASSATGEETQYF.

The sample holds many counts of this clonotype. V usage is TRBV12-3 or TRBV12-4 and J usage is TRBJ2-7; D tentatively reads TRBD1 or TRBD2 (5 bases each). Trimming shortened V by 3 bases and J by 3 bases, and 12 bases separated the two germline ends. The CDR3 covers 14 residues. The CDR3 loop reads CASSFGGSHYEQYF. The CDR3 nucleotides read TGTGCCAGCAGTTTTGGGGGAAGCCACTACGAGCAGTACTTC.

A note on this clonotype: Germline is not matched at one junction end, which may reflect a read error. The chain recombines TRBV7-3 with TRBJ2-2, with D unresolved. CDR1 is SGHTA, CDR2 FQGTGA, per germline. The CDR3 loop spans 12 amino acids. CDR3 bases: TGTGCCAGCAGTTTAAACTCCGGGGAGCTGTTTTTT. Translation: CASSLNSGELFF. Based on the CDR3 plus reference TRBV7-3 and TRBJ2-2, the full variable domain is GAGVSQTPSNKVTEKGKYVELRCDPISGHTALYWYRQSLGQGPEFLIYFQGTGAADDSGLPNDRFFAVRPEGSVSTLKIQRTERGDSAVYLCASSLNSGELFFGEGSRLTVL.

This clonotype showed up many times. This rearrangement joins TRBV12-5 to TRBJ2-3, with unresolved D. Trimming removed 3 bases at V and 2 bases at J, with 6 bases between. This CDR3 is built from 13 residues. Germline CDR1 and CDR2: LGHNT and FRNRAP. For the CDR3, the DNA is TGTGCTAGTGGTTTCAGCCCCACAGATACGCAGTATTTT. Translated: CASGFSPTDTQYF. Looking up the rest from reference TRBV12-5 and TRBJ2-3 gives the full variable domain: DARVTQTPRHKVTEMGQEVTMRCQPILGHNTVFWYRQTMMQGLELLAYFRNRAPLDDSGMPKDRFSAEMPDATLATLKIQPSEPRDSAVYFCASGFSPTDTQYFGPGTRLTVL.

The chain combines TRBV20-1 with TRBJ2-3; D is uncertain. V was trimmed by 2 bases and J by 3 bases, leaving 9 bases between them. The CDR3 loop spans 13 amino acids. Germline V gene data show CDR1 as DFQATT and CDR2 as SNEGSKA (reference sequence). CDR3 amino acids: CSARSTHTDTQYF. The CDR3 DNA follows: TGCAGTGCTAGATCGACCCATACAGATACGCAGTATTTT.

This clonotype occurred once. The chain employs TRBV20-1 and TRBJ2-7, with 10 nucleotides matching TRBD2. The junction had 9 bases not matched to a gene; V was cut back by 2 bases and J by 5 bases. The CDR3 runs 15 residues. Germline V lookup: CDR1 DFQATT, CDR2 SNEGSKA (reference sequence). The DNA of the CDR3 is TGCAGTGCTAGAAGAGCTAGCGGGAGATCCGACGAGCAGTACTTC. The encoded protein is CSARRASGRSDEQYF.

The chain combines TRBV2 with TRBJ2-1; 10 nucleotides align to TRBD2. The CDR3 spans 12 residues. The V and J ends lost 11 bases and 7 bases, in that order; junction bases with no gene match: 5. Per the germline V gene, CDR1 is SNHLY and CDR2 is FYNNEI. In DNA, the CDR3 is TGTGCCGGAAGCGGGAGGGAAAATGAGCAGTTCTTC. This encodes CAGSGRENEQFF.

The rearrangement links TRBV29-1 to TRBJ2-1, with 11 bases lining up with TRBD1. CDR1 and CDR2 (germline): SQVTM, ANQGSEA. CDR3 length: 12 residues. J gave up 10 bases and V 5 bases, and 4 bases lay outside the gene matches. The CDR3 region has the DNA TGCAGCGTTAGGACAGGGGGCAGCGAGCAGTTCTTC. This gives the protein CSVRTGGSEQFF.

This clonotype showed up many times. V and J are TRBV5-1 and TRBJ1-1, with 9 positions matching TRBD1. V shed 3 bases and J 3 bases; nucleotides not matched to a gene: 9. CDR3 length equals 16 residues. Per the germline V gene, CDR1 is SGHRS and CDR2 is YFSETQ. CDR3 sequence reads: CASSSGQGFGYTEAFF. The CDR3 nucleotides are TGCGCCAGCAGCTCGGGACAGGGATTTGGGTACACTGAAGCTTTCTTT.